This T cell receptor (beta chain) derives from a study of Ad26.COV2.S vaccination and SARS-CoV-2 variants (dated by TCRdb to the early 2020s). Notes on the research overall: Donors in the vaccine arm were drawn from COV1001, a multicentre, randomized, double-blind, placebo-controlled phase I-IIa trial testing Ad26.COV2.S in healthy adults. Ad26.COV2.S was administered intramuscularly at 5 x 10^10 or 1 x 10^11 viral particles, either as a single shot or as two shots given 56 days apart. TCRbeta repertoire sequencing was used to assess the specificity and breadth of SARS-CoV-2-reactive T cell receptors after Ad26.COV2.S vaccination. The TCR-sequenced set comprised about 32 samples: roughly 19 Ad26.COV2.S vaccine recipients, 5 placebo recipients and 8 SARS-CoV-2 convalescent individuals. Participants in the trial were split at random into five groups of five each, receiving low-dose or high-dose Ad26.COV2.S once or twice, or else placebo on both occasions. Investigators remained blinded to trial group allocation during experiments and outcome assessment. Overall study results and their limits: Vaccine and placebo recipients had comparable non-spike TCR breadth, which fits with the vaccine containing only spike. Spike-specific TCR breadth was higher in Ad26.COV2.S recipients than in placebo recipients (P = 0.0014). The study was not powered to compare responses between vaccine doses or regimens. Substantial breadth of spike-specific CD8+ and CD4+ T cell responses was reported after vaccination. It was noted by the authors that total T cell responses may have been underestimated by the TCR breadth and depth analyses.

V and J lose 0 bases and 6 bases, and a span of 18 bases separates them. From the germline V gene, CDR1 is LGHNA and CDR2 is YSLEER. From its cysteine to its phenylalanine, the CDR3 spans 17 amino acids. Only the CDR3 DNA stays, 51 bases, in frame from base 1. For this clone: Its antigen remains undetermined. Base qualities are not recorded, but no much larger clone differs from it by a single base.

Taken with the paper, the label for treatment or condition translates to: 19 received Ad26.COV2.S at low or high dose, single or two shots; 5 received placebo; per-sample allocation not given. For vaccine and placebo recipients, the sequenced repertoires came from samples collected on day 63 after the first injection. In Cohort 1b, 25 to 30 adults aged 18-55 years were enrolled at a single site in Boston, USA, between 29 July and 7 August 2020. Ad26.COV2.S consisted of a replication-incompetent adenovirus type 26 vector by which a prefusion-stabilized SARS-CoV-2 spike protein from the original Wuhan strain was expressed. TCRbeta CDR3 regions were sequenced with the immunoSEQ Assay. After extraction, genomic DNA underwent amplification by bias-controlled multiplex PCR, followed by high-throughput sequencing. Per the source publication's procedure: To quantify the absolute abundance of each unique TCRbeta CDR3 region, sequences were collapsed and filtered. T cell fraction was estimated by normalization of TCRbeta template counts to usable DNA, with usable DNA being measured through amplification of reference genes present in all nucleated cells. Repertoire TCRs were annotated as SARS-CoV-2-specific when V gene, CDR3 amino acid sequence and J gene were exactly matched to a known reactive TCR set. The reference SARS-CoV-2 TCR set was derived from MIRA and filtered for enrichment in COVID-19-positive ImmuneCODE repertoires, a step that removed public or cross-reactive TCRs. Drawing on the MIRA antigens, annotated TCRs were analysed further at the level of specific ORF or position within ORF. Breadth was defined as the number of annotated unique rearrangements divided by the total number of unique productive rearrangements, and depth was defined as the summed frequency of the annotated unique rearrangements. TCR breadth was compared between groups using two-sided Wilcoxon rank-sum tests. TCRdb re-hosts the immuneACCESS table, in-frame sequences only. Its copies lack some clones; in the studies checked, an unresolved V gene accounts for under half of them, and the cause for the rest is not known. That table gives V, J and clone size, and the DNA gave D and trimming. In all, the sample holds about 480,000 clones, and 70% to 90% of those were seen once. The leading ten clones occupy around 13% of the sample.

Here the chain combines TRBV4-3 and TRBJ2-1, with the D segment identity uncertain. Specimen: peripheral blood, collected in a trial of Ad26.COV2.S vaccine versus placebo. The TCR was taken from a person aged 18-65 years who received the Ad26.COV2.S COVID-19 vaccine or a placebo. The bases are TGCGCCAGCAGCCAAGATCTGGCGGCTCCTCGAGGCAATGAGCAGTTCTTC. Its coded protein is CASSQDLAAPRGNEQFF.